This T cell receptor beta chain comes out of a study of cytomegalovirus exposure and HLA in healthy donors. The PCR was carried out with 60 Vbeta primers and 13 Jbeta primers. Profiling relied on immunoSEQ multiplex PCR, and the TCRdb table lists in-frame clones only, not all of them. The sample lists under 200,000 clones, approximately 85% occurring once. This CDR3 contains 16 residues. J gave up 7 bases and V 3 bases, and 13 bases lay outside the gene matches. CDR1 is KGHSH, CDR2 LQKENI, per germline. The receptor was isolated from a man in his late teens or twenties in good health and CMV-seropositive. This chain links TRBV18 with TRBJ2-3; 7 nucleotides align to TRBD1. Material: PBMCs. CDR3 coding DNA: TGTGCCAGCTCACCCTATACAGGGGCAGGGGAGAATACGCAGTATTTT. This translates into CASSPYTGAGENTQYF.